The text below deals with one T cell receptor beta chain. In the original analysis: Quantification of nucleated cells was approximated via reference gene primer amplification. TCRdb's copy holds only in-frame clones and misses some; the assay was immunoSEQ multiplex PCR. The V and J calls and clone size were taken over from that table, and D and trimming were inferred from the DNA. The repertoire holds 310,000 or so clones, with approximately 92% as singletons. The sample originates from a study of blood T cell repertoires in COVID-19. Study information: Collection of acute and convalescent COVID-19 samples took place in the United States, Italy and Spain.

Participants' own reports of clinical history determined their cohort assignment. The CDR3 has 15 residues. CDR1 and CDR2 from the germline V gene are SGHNT and YYREEE (reference sequence). V lost 4 bases and J lost 5; bases outside the gene matches: 10. Sequencing was done on a sample of PBMCs or T cells enriched from blood (not recorded which). The V and J genes are TRBV5-4 and TRBJ2-5; 8 bases line up with TRBD2. This TCR derives from a woman aged 30 to 39 who had recovered from COVID-19. CDR3 bases: TGTGCCAGCAGCCGAGGACTAGCCCAGGGGGAGACCCAGTACTTC. It codes for CASSRGLAQGETQYF.